This paragraph reports one T cell receptor (beta chain). The table came from immunoSEQ multiplex PCR; TCRdb's copy has only in-frame clones and leaves some out. The table records about 90,000 clones, roughly 71% of them present only once. The data were obtained in a study of blood T cell repertoires in COVID-19. Study summary: COVID-19 samples from acute and convalescent phases originated in the United States, Italy and Spain. From T cells, B-cell-depleted T cells, or PBMCs came the material, which was cDNA or gDNA.

Germline CDR1 and CDR2: KGHSH and LQKENI. The CDR3 is 15 amino acids. Trimming took 0 bases from V and 3 from J, leaving 12 bases between them. The chain links TRBV18 to TRBJ2-7; D ambiguous. The sequence was collected from a woman aged 80 or over with acute or convalescent COVID-19. Sequencing was carried out using peripheral blood. The CDR3 sequence is CASSPPEPRSYEQYF. The CDR3 bases are TGTGCCAGCTCACCACCAGAACCTAGAAGCTACGAGCAGTACTTC.